One and the same sample provided the 22 T cell receptor beta chains below, sequenced in a study of cytomegalovirus exposure and HLA in healthy donors. The data were produced by immunoSEQ multiplex PCR, yet TCRdb's version contains in-frame clones alone and is incomplete. There are around 150,000 clones in the sample; approximately 86% occur only once, and approximately 2% lies in the top ten. Sequenced input: PBMCs. Receptors were obtained from a man younger than 40 in good health and CMV-seropositive.

The chain employs TRBV7-2 and TRBJ2-7, with 7 bases fitting TRBD1. The CDR3 spans 14 residues. Per the germline V gene, CDR1 is SGHTA and CDR2 is FQGNSA. The V segment lost 2 bases and the J segment 4 bases; nucleotides outside the gene matches: 5. Here the CDR3 reads CASSLTGQSYEQYF. DNA for the CDR3: TGTGCCAGCAGCTTAACGGGACAGAGTTACGAGCAGTACTTC.

This clone showed up just once. The V and J genes are TRBV4-2 and TRBJ1-6, with 8 nucleotides matching TRBD1. Trimming removed 4 bases from V and 7 bases from J; junction bases left unmatched: 3. CDR1 is LGHNA and CDR2 is YNFKEQ in the germline V gene. This CDR3 contains 14 residues. CDR3 sequence (DNA): TGTGCCAGCAGCCCTCGACAGGGGAATTCACCCCTCCACTTT. Protein: CASSPRQGNSPLHF.

The chain uses TRBV29-1 and TRBJ1-5; perhaps TRBD1 as D (5 bases). The germline gives CDR1 SQVTM, CDR2 ANQGSEA. The CDR3 is made up of 13 amino acids. The V gene lost 5 bases and the J gene lost 0 bases, with 8 bases spanning the gap. CDR3 DNA sequence: TGCAGCGTTCAGGGAACTAGCAATCAGCCCCAGCATTTT. Protein sequence: CSVQGTSNQPQHF.

The chain recombines TRBV18 with TRBJ2-3, with 14 bases matching TRBD2. Germline V gives CDR1 KGHSH, CDR2 LQKENI. The trim removed 4 bases at V and 4 bases at J, leaving 1 base unmatched. This CDR3 is built from 15 residues. CDR3 region: CASSQTSGGADTQYF. In DNA, the CDR3 is TGTGCCAGCTCACAGACTAGCGGGGGGGCAGATACGCAGTATTTT.

The chain combines TRBV4-1 with TRBJ1-4; 7 nucleotides align to TRBD1. CDR1 and CDR2 from the germline V gene are MGHRA and YSYEKL. The length of the CDR3 is 15 residues. J was trimmed by 7 bases and V by 1 base; bases with no gene match: 6. The CDR3 nucleotides are TGCGCCAGCAGCCAAGGGACAGGTTTGGGTGAAAAACTGTTTTTT. This sequence encodes CASSQGTGLGEKLFF.

The chain carries TRBV6-5 and TRBJ2-1, with a possible D match to TRBD2 (5 bases). The V end was cut by 5 bases, the J end by 5 bases, with 13 bases between. CDR3 length: 14 amino acids. Germline values: CDR1 MNHEY, CDR2 SVGAGI. The CDR3, as DNA: TGTGCCAGCAGTAGAGGGCGAGGGAACAATGAGCAGTTCTTC. It is translated as CASSRGRGNNEQFF.

This clone occurred once. V is TRBV12-5 and J is TRBJ1-2, with no clear D. V dropped 6 bases and J dropped 3 bases, with 11 bases sitting between them. CDR1 and CDR2 from the germline V gene are LGHNT and FRNRAP. This CDR3 has 13 amino acids. CDR3 sequence: CASGGREDYGYTF. CDR3 DNA: TGTGCTAGTGGAGGGAGGGAGGACTATGGCTACACCTTC.

This chain joins TRBV30 and TRBJ2-5, with 7 bases lining up with TRBD1. J gave up 7 bases and V 3 bases, and 8 bases lay outside the gene matches. In germline, CDR1 is GTSNPN, CDR2 SVGIG (reference sequence). The CDR3 is made up of 13 amino acids. The CDR3 sequence: CAWRGGNKGTQYF. The DNA for the CDR3 is TGTGCCTGGAGAGGGGGCAATAAAGGGACCCAGTACTTC. Filled out from reference TRBV30 and TRBJ2-5, the complete variable domain reads SQTIHQWPATLVQPVGSPLSLECTVEGTSNPNLYWYRQAAGRGLQLLFYSVGIGQISSEVPQNLSASRPQDRQFILSSKKLLLSDSGFYLCAWRGGNKGTQYFGPGTRLLVL.

This rearrangement joins TRBV2 to TRBJ2-7, with 7 bases lining up with TRBD2. The V gene end was trimmed by 6 bases and the J gene end by 3 bases; junction bases not matched to a gene: 5. The germline V gene encodes CDR1 SNHLY and CDR2 FYNNEI. This CDR3 has 13 residues. The CDR3 DNA sequence: TGTGCCAGCAGCTTAGGACTAGTCTACGAGCAGTACTTC. This sequence encodes CASSLGLVYEQYF.

CDR3 DNA: TGCGCCAGCAGCTTTTTGCGGGGTATGGTGGACAATGAGCAGTTCTTC. Translating gives CASSFLRGMVDNEQFF. The gene calls are TRBV5-1 and TRBJ2-1; D perhaps matches TRBD2 (6 bases). The germline V gene has CDR1 SGHRS and CDR2 YFSETQ. The V end lost 2 bases, the J end lost 5 bases, and 17 bases lay between the germline ends. CDR3 length equals 16 residues.

CDR3 DNA sequence: TGTGCCAGCAGTCCCCAGGGGGACTTATACGAGCAGTACTTC. Its translation is CASSPQGDLYEQYF. The chain carries TRBV5-6 and TRBJ2-7; TRBD1 is a possible D gene (7 bases). The CDR3 length is 14 residues. Trimming left V 5 bases short and J 4 bases short, with 16 bases between. CDR1 SGHDT and CDR2 YYEEEE come from the germline V gene.

This chain connects TRBV27 to TRBJ2-7; D is possibly TRBD2 (6 bases). V lost 5 bases to trimming and J lost 9 bases, with 20 bases between them. CDR3 size: 14 residues. Germline lookup yields CDR1 MNHEY and CDR2 SMNVEV (reference sequence). The CDR3 loop is CASSPSVRGMVQYF. The DNA of the CDR3 is TGTGCCAGCAGTCCGTCGGTCCGGGGGATGGTGCAGTACTTC.

The rearrangement links TRBV10-3 to TRBJ2-7; TRBD1 agrees at 8 bases. From germline, CDR1 is ENHRY and CDR2 SYGVKD. There are 17 residues in the CDR3. Trimming at V came to 0 bases and at J to 6 bases, leaving 13 bases not matched to a gene. In nucleotides, the CDR3 is TGTGCCATCAGTGAGTCGAAGGACAGGGAGCTTCACACCGAGCAGTACTTC. It encodes CAISESKDRELHTEQYF.

The chain recombines TRBV28 with TRBJ2-2, with D uncertain. The CDR3 loop spans 15 amino acids. V was shortened by 2 bases and J by 0 bases, with 7 bases between the two germline ends. Germline CDR1 is MDHEN and CDR2 is SYDVKM. Here the CDR3 reads CASSLTSANTGELFF. The DNA of the CDR3 is TGTGCCAGCAGTTTAACGAGCGCGAACACCGGGGAGCTGTTTTTT.

The V and J genes are TRBV4-3 and TRBJ2-5; 13 positions match TRBD2. The CDR3 covers 20 residues. V lost 0 bases to trimming and J lost 4 bases; unmatched junction nucleotides: 14. Germline CDR1 and CDR2: LGHNA and YSLEER. CDR3 in amino acids: CASSQDAGLAGTEAGETQYF. CDR3 nucleotide sequence: TGCGCCAGCAGCCAAGATGCGGGACTAGCGGGAACAGAGGCGGGAGAGACCCAGTACTTC.

This clone was seen only a few times. The genes are TRBV11-2 and TRBJ1-4, with 8 bases identical to TRBD1. Germline V gene sequence: CDR1 SGHAT, CDR2 FQNNGV. V gave up 3 bases and J gave up 1 base; unmatched junction bases: 10. There are 18 residues in the CDR3. CDR3 loop: CASSLGTGYVRTNEKLFF. The CDR3 bases are TGTGCCAGCAGCTTGGGGACAGGATACGTTAGAACTAATGAAAAACTGTTTTTT.

The CDR3, as DNA: TGTGCTAGTGGTTTGCGCGACAGGGTGGCCGGGGAGCTGTTTTTT. This encodes CASGLRDRVAGELFF. The chain uses TRBV12-5 and TRBJ2-2; TRBD1 matches 7 bases. The CDR3 consists of 15 residues. Trimming took 2 bases from V and 6 from J; bases not matched to a gene: 6. Looked up from germline, CDR1 is LGHNT and CDR2 is FRNRAP.

The chain carries TRBV7-6 and TRBJ1-1; D unclear. V was cut by 3 bases and J by 8 bases, with 13 bases left in between. CDR1 and CDR2 (germline): SGHVS, FNYEAQ. This CDR3 is 13 amino acids long. CDR3 amino acids: CASSFGGLDEAFF. DNA of the CDR3: TGTGCCAGCAGCTTTGGCGGACTCGACGAAGCTTTCTTT.

The chain links TRBV11-2 to TRBJ2-6; weak D call: TRBD2 (5 bases). Germline CDR1 and CDR2: SGHAT and FQNNGV. Trimming removed 4 bases from V and 2 bases from J, with 12 bases in between. The CDR3 extends over 16 amino acids. The CDR3 sequence is CASSSSLGAGANVLTF. CDR3 coding DNA: TGTGCCAGCAGCTCCAGTCTCGGGGCTGGGGCCAACGTCCTGACTTTC.

The chain uses TRBV11-3 and TRBJ1-2; D unresolved. Per germline, CDR1 SGHNT and CDR2 YENEEA. Trimming stripped 7 bases from V and 3 bases from J, with 15 bases between. The CDR3 consists of 14 residues. CDR3 residues: CASIAKFRHYGYTF. As DNA, the CDR3 is TGTGCCAGCATCGCCAAGTTCAGGCACTATGGCTACACCTTC. Full variable domain (outside the CDR3, taken from reference TRBV11-3 and TRBJ1-2): EAGVVQSPRYKIIEKKQPVAFWCNPISGHNTLYWYLQNLGQGPELLIRYENEEAVDDSQLPKDRFSAERLKGVDSTLKIQPAELGDSAVYLCASIAKFRHYGYTFGSGTRLTVV.

The chain has TRBV4-3 and TRBJ1-3, with D possibly TRBD1 on 6 matching bases. The germline V and J ends were trimmed by 8 bases and 4 bases, with 6 bases remaining between them. The CDR3 runs to 11 residues. Germline CDR1 reads LGHNA; CDR2 reads YSLEER. CDR3 coding DNA: TGCGCCAGCGGGGGCGGAAACACCATATATTTT. Protein product: CASGGGNTIYF.

The genes are TRBV5-1 and TRBJ2-7; TRBD2 matches at 12 bases. Unmatched junction bases numbered 3, after V lost 2 bases and J lost 3 bases. The V gene's germline CDR1 is SGHRS and CDR2 YFSETQ. The CDR3 totals 15 residues. CDR3 amino acids: CASSFRTSGDYEQYF. The CDR3 DNA follows: TGCGCCAGCAGCTTCAGGACTAGCGGGGACTACGAGCAGTACTTC.